This TCR beta chain emerged from a study of T cell changes during pregnancy in multiple sclerosis. Clones were read by immunoSEQ multiplex PCR, and TCRdb kept only the in-frame ones, dropping some. The repertoire holds tens of thousands of clones, with around 84% as singletons. This CDR3 spans 12 amino acids. Trimming took 0 bases from V and 6 from J, leaving 5 bases between them. Germline V gene data show CDR1 as SGHRS and CDR2 as YFSETQ. This clone was found once. This sequence was found in a female donor with multiple sclerosis, enrolled in a pregnancy study. The sequencing here drew on CD4+ T cells from peripheral blood mononuclear cells, taken before pregnancy. The chain recombines TRBV5-1 with TRBJ2-3; unclear D gene. CDR3: CASSLDYDTQYF. The CDR3 DNA reads TGCGCCAGCAGCTTGGATTATGATACGCAGTATTTT.